This passage covers 3 T cell receptor beta chains from one sample sequenced in a study of radiation and T cells in renal cell carcinoma. Sequencing was performed with immunoSEQ multiplex PCR; in TCRdb, only in-frame clones are kept and a portion is missing. The sample yields fewer than 85,000 clones, about 89% seen once. The time point: blood 4 weeks post-SBRT, at nephrectomy. The treatment was: 15 Gy SBRT to primary tumor, nephrectomy 4 weeks later. The material was blood, obtained from a patient whose treatment included radiotherapy and nephrectomy. The receptors derive from a woman aged 70-85 years with renal cell carcinoma.

V gene TRBV21-1 combines with J gene TRBJ2-7; TRBD1, as called in the table, went unchecked against the DNA. TRBV21-1 represents a pseudogene. The CDR3 has 17 residues. The CDR3 reads CASSLTRDGTGDYEQYF. CDR3 sequence (DNA): TGTGCCAGCAGTCTAACCAGAGACGGGACAGGAGACTACGAGCAGTACTTC.

The chain uses TRBV5-1 and TRBJ2-3; 8 bases align to TRBD2. Germline assignment: CDR1 SGHRS and CDR2 YFSETQ. This CDR3 comprises 16 residues. The V segment lost 0 bases and the J segment 4 bases; nucleotides outside the gene matches: 7. The CDR3 DNA follows: TGCGCCAGCAGCTTGGCCCGTGGACTAGCCCCAGATACGCAGTATTTT. It encodes CASSLARGLAPDTQYF.

This sequence joins TRBV7-2 and TRBJ2-7; 9 bases line up with TRBD1. The CDR3 sequence is 15 residues long. Losses at the gene ends were 1 base for V and 4 bases for J; bases not matched to a gene: 5. Germline-derived CDR1 and CDR2 are SGHTA and FQGNSA. The CDR3 DNA sequence: TGTGCCAGCAGCTTAGGAGGGACAGGGCGATACGAGCAGTACTTC. Translation gives CASSLGGTGRYEQYF.